This T cell receptor (beta chain) was obtained from a study of Graves' ophthalmopathy and Graves' hyperthyroidism. The V and J ends lost 6 bases and 1 base, in that order; junction bases with no gene match: 12. The germline V gene has CDR1 SNHLY and CDR2 FYNNEI. This CDR3 has 17 amino acids. Whole-study findings and limits: In blood, most expanded thyroid clonotypes above 0.001 frequency were also detected.

This clonotype was detected only once. The antigen remains unidentified. Investigators amplified TCR beta CDR3 regions from RNA transcripts. Following a first-round RT-PCR that used HTBI primers, a second-round multiplex PCR was carried out. A single record per CDR3 protein comes from TCRdb applying MiXCR to the multiplex PCR reads. The sample carries around 600,000 distinct CDR3 sequences, approximately 39% recorded once. This chain joins TRBV2 and TRBJ2-5; 9 bases match TRBD2. Sequenced input: peripheral blood. The sequence came from an adult man with Graves' ophthalmopathy. In DNA form, the CDR3 reads TGTGCCAGCAGGCCCCGCCGCGGGGGGGCCATCCAAGAGACCCAGTACTTC. Its protein is CASRPRRGGAIQETQYF.